The TCR beta chain under discussion was sequenced for a study of post-analysis software for immune sequencing data. The overall study: Some patients lacked subtype; others had relapsing-remitting, secondary progressive or progressive-relapsing disease. Findings and caveats of the study: Patients with multiple sclerosis recorded significantly lower normalized Chao1 diversity than controls, the study found. Clustering by F measure revealed strong co-clustering among samples prepared together in one batch. Included in a set of roughly five TRBV segments more frequent in patients than controls were TRBV5-6, TRBV5-1 and TRBV20-1.

Trimming took 7 bases from V and 5 from J, leaving 18 bases between them. The CDR3 has 14 amino acids. The germline gives CDR1 SGHAT, CDR2 FQNNGV. This clonotype turned up a few times. The antigen is undetermined. Every TCR beta cDNA library bore unique molecular identifiers. Input amounts of about 0.85 to 11 million T cells were used. These gave roughly 0.5 million cDNA molecules, so each molecule approximated one T cell. A single record per CDR3 protein comes from TCRdb applying MiXCR to the PCR reads. This repertoire shows about 200,000 distinct CDR3 sequences, 25% to 30% found once; its top ten account for more than 3%.

The sample consisted of blood. This chain uses TRBV11-2 with TRBJ2-7, with D maybe TRBD2 (7 bases). The sequence was collected from a girl between 2 and 17 years old with multiple sclerosis. The CDR3 loop is CASTNGGGFHEQYF. DNA for the CDR3: TGTGCCAGCACCAATGGGGGGGGCTTCCACGAGCAGTACTTC.